What follows are 7 T cell receptor beta chains derived from one specimen sequenced in a study of cytomegalovirus exposure and HLA in healthy donors. The data were produced by immunoSEQ multiplex PCR, yet TCRdb's version contains in-frame clones alone and is incomplete. The sample lists roughly 63,000 clones, 89% occurring once. Sequencing was carried out using PBMCs. The receptors were gathered from a woman under 30 in good health and CMV-seronegative.

V is TRBV19 and J is TRBJ2-3; 9 bases are a match to TRBD1. The CDR3 loop spans 15 amino acids. V lost 6 bases to trimming and J lost 5 bases; unmatched junction nucleotides: 9. Germline V gene lookup returns CDR1 LNHDA and CDR2 SQIVND (reference sequence). CDR3 bases: TGTGCCAGTAGGGCCGGACAGGGGCTGGGAGATACGCAGTATTTT. It translates to CASRAGQGLGDTQYF.

The chain is built from TRBV10-3 and TRBJ1-2; 7 bases match TRBD1. The germline gives CDR1 ENHRY, CDR2 SYGVKD. The CDR3 runs to 16 residues. The V and J ends lost 5 bases and 2 bases, in that order; junction bases with no gene match: 11. The CDR3 here is CAISNSQGGLNYGYTF. The CDR3 DNA follows: TGTGCCATCAGTAATTCCCAGGGGGGCTTGAACTATGGCTACACCTTC.

This chain uses TRBV2 with TRBJ2-7, with TRBD2 identical over 9 bases. Germline trimming cut 5 bases from V and 4 bases from J; bases unmatched to any gene: 6. The CDR3 is made up of 14 amino acids. Germline V gene lookup returns CDR1 SNHLY and CDR2 FYNNEI. The chain's CDR3 is CASSLAGEGYEQYF. For the CDR3, the DNA is TGTGCCAGCAGTTTAGCGGGAGAGGGTTACGAGCAGTACTTC. The entire variable domain, with the rest obtained from reference TRBV2 and TRBJ2-7, is as follows: EPEVTQTPSHQVTQMGQEVILRCVPISNHLYFYWYRQILGQKVEFLVSFYNNEISEKSEIFDDQFSVERPDGSNFTLKIRSTKLEDSAMYFCASSLAGEGYEQYFGPGTRLTVT.

The chain has TRBV5-5 and TRBJ2-3, with 12 bases fitting TRBD1. CDR1 SGHKS and CDR2 YYEKEE come from the germline V gene (reference sequence). J gave up 4 bases and V 0 bases, and 3 bases lay outside the gene matches. The CDR3 length is 16 residues. The CDR3 region has the DNA TGTGCCAGCAGCTTGGGTGGGACAGGGGGCCCAGATACGCAGTATTTT. Translated: CASSLGGTGGPDTQYF.

V gene TRBV2 combines with J gene TRBJ2-2; D is unclear. The length of the CDR3 is 13 residues. Germline loops: CDR1 SNHLY, CDR2 FYNNEI. V shed 1 base and J shed 5 bases, with 5 bases lying between them. The CDR3 region is CASSEVRTGELFF. The DNA of the CDR3 is TGTGCCAGCAGTGAAGTGCGGACCGGGGAGCTGTTTTTT.

CDR3 protein: CASSTTGDYEQYF. The DNA for the CDR3 is TGCGCCAGCAGCACGACAGGGGACTACGAGCAGTACTTC. This sequence joins TRBV5-1 and TRBJ2-7, with TRBD1 matching 8 bases. V lost 4 bases to trimming and J lost 3 bases; unmatched junction nucleotides: 3. The CDR3 covers 13 residues. CDR1 is SGHRS, CDR2 YFSETQ, per germline.

The V gene is TRBV28, the J gene TRBJ1-3; 9 bases line up with TRBD1. The CDR3 has 15 amino acids. V was clipped by 8 bases and J by 6 bases; unmatched bases: 11. In germline, CDR1 is MDHEN, CDR2 SYDVKM. In nucleotides, the CDR3 is TGTGCCAGCGAAACTGACTGGACAGGGGAAAACACCATATATTTT. It is translated as CASETDWTGENTIYF.